These T cell receptor beta chains were read from a single sample in a study of cytomegalovirus exposure and HLA in healthy donors. Sequencing used immunoSEQ multiplex PCR; TCRdb keeps in-frame clones, though not all of them. The sample includes 95,000 to 110,000 clones, more than 70% seen only once; the top ten take 7% to 8%. The sequencing sample was made of PBMCs. The receptor source for this set is a young man in good health and CMV-seronegative. CDR3s leave out the opening cysteine and the closing phenylalanine or tryptophan. Fields, in order: clone size, D gene, J gene, V gene, CDR3 protein. A D gene is named only where the DNA matches it firmly. The size of a clone is reported for some rows only, either as once, few or many, or as a class for expanded clones.

>NA|TRBD2|TRBJ2-5|TRBV5-1
ASSLFGTSSETQY
>NA|NA|TRBJ2-5|TRBV5-1
ASSLGAAGETQY
>NA|NA|TRBJ2-7|TRBV5-4
ASSGSGTSYEQY
>NA|NA|TRBJ2-6|TRBV10-3
AIRVQGGGANVLT
>NA|NA|TRBJ1-6|TRBV7-9
ASSSFREDSPLH
>NA|TRBD1|TRBJ2-7|TRBV2
ASTGQGRLYEQY
>NA|NA|TRBJ2-5|TRBV7-3
ASSLSGGAQETQY
>once|TRBD1|TRBJ1-1|TRBV19
ASSATGTGGTEAF
>NA|NA|TRBJ1-5|TRBV28
ASSPRTERRLQH
>NA|NA|TRBJ2-3|TRBV5-4
ASSLAAEGSTQY
>once|TRBD1|TRBJ2-2|TRBV5-1
ASSLEGGRNTGELF
>NA|NA|TRBJ2-7|TRBV7-7
ASSLGQDYEQY
>NA|NA|TRBJ2-7|TRBV14
AGSQAFYEQY
>NA|NA|TRBJ1-4|TRBV27
ASSSGQTFNEKLF
>once|NA|TRBJ2-3|TRBV30
AGSSPGLSEDTQY
>NA|NA|TRBJ1-6|TRBV6-5
ATKGQINSPLH
>NA|TRBD2|TRBJ2-3|TRBV5-4
ASSLSASGIITDTQY
>NA|TRBD1|TRBJ1-6|TRBV6-6
ASSARQGDNSPLH